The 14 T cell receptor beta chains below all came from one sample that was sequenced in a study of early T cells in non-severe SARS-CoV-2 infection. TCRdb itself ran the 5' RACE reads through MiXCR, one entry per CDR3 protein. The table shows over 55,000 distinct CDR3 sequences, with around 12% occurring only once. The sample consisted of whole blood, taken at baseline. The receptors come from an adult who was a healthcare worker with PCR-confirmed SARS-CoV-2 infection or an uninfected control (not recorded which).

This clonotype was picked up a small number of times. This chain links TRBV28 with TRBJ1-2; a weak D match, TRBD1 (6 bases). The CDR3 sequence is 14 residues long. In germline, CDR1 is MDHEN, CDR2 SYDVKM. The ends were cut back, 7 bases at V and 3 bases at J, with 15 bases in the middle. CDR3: CASNEQGGDYGYTF. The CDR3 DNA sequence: TGTGCCAGCAACGAACAGGGAGGGGACTATGGCTACACCTTC.

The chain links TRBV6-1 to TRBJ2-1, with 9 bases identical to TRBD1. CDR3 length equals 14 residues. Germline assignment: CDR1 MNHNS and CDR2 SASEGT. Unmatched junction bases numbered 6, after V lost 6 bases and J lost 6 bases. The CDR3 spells CASRGTGTGNEQFF. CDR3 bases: TGTGCCAGCAGGGGGACAGGGACAGGCAATGAGCAGTTCTTC.

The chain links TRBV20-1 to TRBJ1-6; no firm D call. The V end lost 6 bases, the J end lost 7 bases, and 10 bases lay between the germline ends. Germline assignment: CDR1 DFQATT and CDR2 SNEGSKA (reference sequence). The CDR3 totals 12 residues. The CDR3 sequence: CSAPDKNSPLHF. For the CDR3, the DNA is TGCAGTGCCCCTGACAAGAATTCACCCCTCCACTTT.

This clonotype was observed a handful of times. The CDR3 sequence: CASSLPGQIYEQYF. In DNA, the CDR3 is TGTGCCAGCAGCCTCCCGGGGCAGATCTACGAGCAGTACTTC. V gene TRBV11-2 combines with J gene TRBJ2-7, with D perhaps given as TRBD1 or TRBD2 (5 bases each). The CDR3 contains 14 residues. V gave up 5 bases and J gave up 3 bases, with 14 bases separating them. CDR1 is SGHAT, CDR2 FQNNGV, per germline. Supplemented by reference TRBV11-2 and TRBJ2-7, the full variable domain reads EAGVAQSPRYKIIEKRQSVAFWCNPISGHATLYWYQQILGQGPKLLIQFQNNGVVDDSQLPKDRFSAERLKGVDSTLKIQPAKLEDSAVYLCASSLPGQIYEQYFGPGTRLTVT.

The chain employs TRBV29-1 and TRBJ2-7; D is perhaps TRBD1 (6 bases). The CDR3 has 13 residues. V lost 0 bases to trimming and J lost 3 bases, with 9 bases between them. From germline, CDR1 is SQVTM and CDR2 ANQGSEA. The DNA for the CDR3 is TGCAGCGTTGAAGATGCCAGGGGCTACGAGCAGTACTTC. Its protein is CSVEDARGYEQYF.

This CDR3 is CASSLGRGGGTEAFF. The CDR3 nucleotides read TGTGCCAGCAGCTTAGGGCGGGGAGGCGGCACTGAAGCTTTCTTT. The V call is TRBV11-2, the J call TRBJ1-1; D not resolved. CDR3 size: 15 residues. From germline, CDR1 is SGHAT and CDR2 FQNNGV. V lost 1 base to trimming and J lost 4 bases, with 13 bases between them.

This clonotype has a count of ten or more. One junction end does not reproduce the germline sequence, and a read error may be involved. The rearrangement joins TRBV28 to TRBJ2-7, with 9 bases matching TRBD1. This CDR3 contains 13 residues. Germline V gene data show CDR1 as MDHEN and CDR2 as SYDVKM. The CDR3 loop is CASSLGQGYEQYF. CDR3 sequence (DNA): TGCGCCAGCAGCTTGGGACAGGGCTACGAGCAGTACTTC. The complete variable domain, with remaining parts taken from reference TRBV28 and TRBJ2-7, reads DVKVTQSSRYLVKRTGEKVFLECVQDMDHENMFWYRQDPGLGLRLIYFSYDVKMKEKGDIPEGYSVSREKKERFSLILESASTNQTSMYLCASSLGQGYEQYFGPGTRLTVT.

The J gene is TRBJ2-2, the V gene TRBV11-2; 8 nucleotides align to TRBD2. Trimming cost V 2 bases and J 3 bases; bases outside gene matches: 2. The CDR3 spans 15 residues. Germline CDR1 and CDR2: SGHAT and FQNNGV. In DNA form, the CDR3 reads TGTGCCAGCAGCTTATGGCGGGGGGACACCGGGGAGCTGTTTTTT. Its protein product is CASSLWRGDTGELFF.

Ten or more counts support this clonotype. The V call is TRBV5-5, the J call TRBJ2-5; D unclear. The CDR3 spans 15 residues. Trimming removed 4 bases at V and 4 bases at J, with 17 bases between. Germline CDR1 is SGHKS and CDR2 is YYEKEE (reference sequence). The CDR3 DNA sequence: TGTGCCAGCAGCCCCATCGGAGCCAGCCCAGAGACCCAGTACTTC. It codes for CASSPIGASPETQYF.

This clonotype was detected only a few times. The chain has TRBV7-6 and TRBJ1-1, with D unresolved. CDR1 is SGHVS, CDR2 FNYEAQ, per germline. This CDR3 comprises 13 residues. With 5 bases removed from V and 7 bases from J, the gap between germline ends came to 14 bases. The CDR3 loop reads CASSRIRSLEAFF. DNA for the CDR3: TGTGCCAGCAGCCGAATACGGAGTCTTGAAGCTTTCTTT.

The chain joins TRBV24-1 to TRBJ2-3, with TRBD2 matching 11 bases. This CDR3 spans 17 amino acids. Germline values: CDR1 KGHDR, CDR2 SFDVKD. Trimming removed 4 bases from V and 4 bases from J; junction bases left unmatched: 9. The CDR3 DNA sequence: TGTGCCACCAGTGACCATCGACTAGCGGGGCGGGCAGATACGCAGTATTTT. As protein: CATSDHRLAGRADTQYF.

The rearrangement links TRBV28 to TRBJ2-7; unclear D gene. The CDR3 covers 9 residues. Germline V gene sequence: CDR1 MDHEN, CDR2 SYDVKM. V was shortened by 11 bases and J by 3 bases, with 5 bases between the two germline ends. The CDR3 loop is CAGYYEQYF. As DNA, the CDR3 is TGTGCCGGATACTACGAGCAGTACTTC.

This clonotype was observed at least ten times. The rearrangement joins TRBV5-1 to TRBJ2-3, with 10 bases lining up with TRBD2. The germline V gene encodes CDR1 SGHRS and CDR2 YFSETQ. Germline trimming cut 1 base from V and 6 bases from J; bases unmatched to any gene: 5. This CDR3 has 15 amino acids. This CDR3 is CASSLRLAGSDTQYF. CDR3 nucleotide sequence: TGCGCCAGCAGCTTGCGACTAGCGGGTTCGGATACGCAGTATTTT. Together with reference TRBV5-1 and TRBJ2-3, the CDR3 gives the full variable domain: KAGVTQTPRYLIKTRGQQVTLSCSPISGHRSVSWYQQTPGQGLQFLFEYFSETQRNKGNFPGRFSGRQFSNSRSEMNVSTLELGDSALYLCASSLRLAGSDTQYFGPGTRLTVL.

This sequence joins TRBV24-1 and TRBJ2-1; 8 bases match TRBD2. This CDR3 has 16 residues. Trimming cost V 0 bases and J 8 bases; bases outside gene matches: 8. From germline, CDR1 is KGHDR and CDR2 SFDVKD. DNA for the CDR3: TGTGCCACCAGTGATTTGGCGGGGGGCCCGATTTATGAGCAGTTCTTC. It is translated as CATSDLAGGPIYEQFF.